The 28 T cell receptor beta chains below were found in one sample sequenced in a study of T-cell reconstitution after alpha-beta-depleted transplantation in children. Unique molecular identifiers were used to barcode this TCRbeta library. Via MiXCR, TCRdb re-called the PCR reads, giving one row per CDR3 protein. The sample shows 45,000 to 55,000 distinct CDR3 sequences, more than 5% of them seen only once. Sequenced material: PBMCs, mostly from graft donor cells, taken 60 days after TCRalphabeta/CD19-depleted stem cell transplant. The receptors come from a female patient aged 2-9 years who had a stem cell transplant for aplastic anemia, so the T cells may come from the graft donor.

This clonotype was seen at least ten times. The chain recombines TRBV7-3 with TRBJ2-7; the match to TRBD1 covers 10 bases. CDR1 SGHTA and CDR2 FQGTGA come from the germline V gene. The CDR3 has 15 residues. The V gene end was trimmed by 5 bases and the J gene end by 3 bases; junction bases not matched to a gene: 7. This CDR3 is CASSPVGTGVYEQYF. CDR3 bases: TGTGCCAGCAGCCCCGTCGGGACAGGGGTCTACGAGCAGTACTTC.

At least ten counts were recorded for this clonotype. The CDR3 loop reads CASSEVGYTLHF. As DNA, the CDR3 is TGTGCCAGCAGTGAAGTCGGGTACACCCTCCACTTT. The chain is built from TRBV6-1 and TRBJ1-6; D is undetermined. Trimming took off 1 base at V and 14 bases at J, with 9 bases between the two ends. Per germline, CDR1 MNHNS and CDR2 SASEGT. CDR3 length equals 12 residues.

The sample holds many counts of this clonotype. The chain has TRBV7-2 and TRBJ2-7, with 7 bases fitting TRBD2. Per the germline V gene, CDR1 is SGHTA and CDR2 is FQGNSA. The CDR3 is 14 residues long. V trimming: 5 bases; J trimming: 2 bases; junction bases outside the gene matches: 6. Here the CDR3 reads CASSRGGAAYEQYF. CDR3 coding DNA: TGTGCCAGCAGCCGGGGAGGGGCGGCCTACGAGCAGTACTTC.

The chain combines TRBV30 with TRBJ2-1; D might be TRBD2 (5 bases). Deletions cut 6 bases from V and 7 bases from J, with 22 bases between. Germline values: CDR1 GTSNPN, CDR2 SVGIG (reference sequence). The CDR3 sequence is 15 residues long. CDR3 amino acids: CACPSGEGRFNEQFF. CDR3 nucleotides: TGTGCCTGCCCTTCCGGCGAGGGAAGGTTTAATGAGCAGTTCTTC.

This clonotype was seen many times. The chain is built from TRBV18 and TRBJ1-6; D remains unclear. V dropped 3 bases and J dropped 5 bases, with 5 bases sitting between them. The CDR3 sequence is 13 residues long. The germline V gene encodes CDR1 KGHSH and CDR2 LQKENI. DNA of the CDR3: TGTGCCAGCTCACCCGCAGATAATTCACCCCTCCACTTT. Translated, it gives CASSPADNSPLHF. The full variable domain, with the rest looked up from reference TRBV18 and TRBJ1-6, is NAGVMQNPRHLVRRRGQEARLRCSPMKGHSHVYWYRQLPEEGLKFMVYLQKENIIDESGMPKERFSAEFPKEGPSILRIQQVVRGDSAAYFCASSPADNSPLHFGNGTRLTVT.

This clonotype was observed a handful of times. The chain recombines TRBV5-1 with TRBJ2-1; TRBD2 agrees at 12 bases. The germline V gene encodes CDR1 SGHRS and CDR2 YFSETQ. The CDR3 loop spans 17 amino acids. With 3 bases clipped from V and 7 bases from J, the junction kept 11 bases outside the gene matches. CDR3 amino acids: CASSWGLAGGPMNEQFF. The CDR3 nucleotides read TGCGCCAGCAGCTGGGGGCTAGCGGGAGGGCCAATGAATGAGCAGTTCTTC.

This clonotype was seen ten or more times. This rearrangement joins TRBV5-5 to TRBJ1-4; no definite D call. Trimming left V 0 bases short and J 6 bases short, with 3 bases between. Germline V gene sequence: CDR1 SGHKS, CDR2 YYEKEE (reference sequence). This CDR3 contains 12 residues. DNA for the CDR3: TGTGCCAGCAGCTTGGAGGATGAAAAACTGTTTTTT. As protein: CASSLEDEKLFF.

The V call is TRBV20-1, the J call TRBJ2-7; 7 nucleotides line up with TRBD1. V was clipped by 5 bases and J by 0 bases; unmatched bases: 7. CDR1 and CDR2 from the germline V gene are DFQATT and SNEGSKA (reference sequence). CDR3 length: 14 residues. CDR3 nucleotides: TGCAGTGCTCTCACACGACAGGGCTCCTACGAGCAGTACTTC. This sequence encodes CSALTRQGSYEQYF.

This clonotype was picked up many times. The genes are TRBV4-2 and TRBJ1-2; D not resolved. V lost 0 bases and J lost 5, with 4 bases in between. The CDR3 length is 12 residues. Germline V gene data show CDR1 as LGHNA and CDR2 as YNFKEQ. CDR3 sequence reads: CASSQDQYGYTF. DNA for the CDR3: TGTGCCAGCAGCCAAGATCAATATGGCTACACCTTC.

This clonotype showed up many times. V usage is TRBV28 and J usage is TRBJ2-4, with D unclear. With 6 bases removed from V and 0 bases from J, the gap between germline ends came to 18 bases. Germline assignment: CDR1 MDHEN and CDR2 SYDVKM. The CDR3 has 17 amino acids. This CDR3 is CASSYSDGVLAKNIQYF. The CDR3 DNA reads as TGTGCCAGCAGCTATTCTGACGGAGTGCTAGCCAAAAACATTCAGTACTTC.

In its sample, this clonotype was seen many times. This rearrangement joins TRBV3-1 to TRBJ2-1; possible D gene TRBD2, 6 bases. From germline, CDR1 is LGHDT and CDR2 YNNKEL (reference sequence). The germline V and J ends were trimmed by 1 base and 3 bases, with 7 bases remaining between them. This CDR3 region has 14 residues. CDR3 in amino acids: CASSQGGDYNEQFF. The CDR3 nucleotides read TGTGCCAGCAGCCAAGGCGGGGACTACAATGAGCAGTTCTTC.

This clonotype was picked up many times. For the CDR3, the DNA is TGCAGTGCTAGAAGATCGTGGGCGGGACGGGAGACCCAGTACTTC. This gives the protein CSARRSWAGRETQYF. This chain connects TRBV20-1 to TRBJ2-5; maybe TRBD2 (6 bases). CDR1 DFQATT and CDR2 SNEGSKA come from the germline V gene (reference sequence). This CDR3 is 15 amino acids long. The ends were cut back, 2 bases at V and 5 bases at J, with 18 bases in the middle.

This clonotype was detected ten times or more. The chain employs TRBV20-1 and TRBJ2-7; D ambiguous. CDR3 length: 10 amino acids. V lost 2 bases, J lost 3 bases, and 2 bases lay in between. Germline CDR1 DFQATT, CDR2 SNEGSKA (reference sequence). CDR3 amino acids: CSARHYEQYF. The DNA of the CDR3 is TGCAGTGCTAGACACTACGAGCAGTACTTC.

V is TRBV3-1 and J is TRBJ2-1; 11 bases fit TRBD2. The V gene end was trimmed by 4 bases and the J gene end by 13 bases; junction bases not matched to a gene: 6. This CDR3 has 13 amino acids. Germline V gives CDR1 LGHDT, CDR2 YNNKEL (reference sequence). The CDR3 sequence is CASSLGTSGFQFF. The CDR3 nucleotides read TGTGCCAGCAGCCTCGGGACTAGCGGCTTTCAGTTCTTC.

This clonotype was recorded many times. The chain uses TRBV7-3 and TRBJ2-7; 7 bases are a match to TRBD1. This CDR3 spans 20 amino acids. The germline V gene encodes CDR1 SGHTA and CDR2 FQGTGA. Trimming took 1 base from V and 3 from J; bases not matched to a gene: 21. The DNA of the CDR3 is TGTGCCAGCAGCTTAATAGCCCCCAGGGGGAGCGGAGCCACCTACTACGAGCAGTACTTC. It encodes CASSLIAPRGSGATYYEQYF.

This clonotype was seen only a few times. The rearrangement links TRBV9 to TRBJ2-1; 15 nucleotides match TRBD2. J gave up 9 bases and V 5 bases, and 6 bases lay outside the gene matches. The germline CDR1 and CDR2 sequences are SGDLS and YYNGEE. There are 15 residues in the CDR3. CDR3 amino acids: CASSVGGLAGGEQFF. In nucleotides, the CDR3 is TGTGCCAGCAGTGTCGGGGGACTAGCGGGAGGTGAGCAGTTCTTC.

The chain uses TRBV3-1 and TRBJ1-1; tentative D call: TRBD1 (6 bases). V was clipped by 0 bases and J by 0 bases, with 8 bases between them. This CDR3 contains 15 residues. Germline loops: CDR1 LGHDT, CDR2 YNNKEL (reference sequence). The CDR3 is CASSQDGGLNTEAFF. As DNA, the CDR3 is TGTGCCAGCAGCCAAGATGGGGGGCTGAACACTGAAGCTTTCTTT.

This clonotype was recorded many times. This chain connects TRBV12-3 or TRBV12-4 to TRBJ2-2, with D perhaps given as TRBD1 or TRBD2 (6 bases each). The germline V and J ends were trimmed by 2 bases and 7 bases, with 14 bases remaining between them. The CDR3 spans 15 residues. CDR3 in DNA: TGTGCCAGCAGTTTATCGGGGGCCAGGCACGGGGAGCTGTTTTTT. Its protein is CASSLSGARHGELFF.

The sample holds many counts of this clonotype. Since a much larger clone is just one base distant, this may be a read error. J is TRBJ2-7 and V is TRBV10-3; TRBD2 might be the D (6 bases). Trimming took off 4 bases at V and 0 bases at J, with 13 bases between the two ends. Looked up from germline, CDR1 is ENHRY and CDR2 is SYGVKD. The CDR3 length is 15 residues. CDR3 region: CAISGSGGFSYEQYF. As DNA, the CDR3 is TGTGCCATCAGTGGGTCAGGAGGGTTCTCCTACGAGCAGTACTTC.

V is TRBV20-1 and J is TRBJ2-1; no firm D call. This CDR3 comprises 14 residues. Germline CDR1 reads DFQATT; CDR2 reads SNEGSKA (reference sequence). The V end was cut by 3 bases, the J end by 4 bases, with 13 bases between. CDR3 sequence reads: CSASGINGYNEQFF. The CDR3 nucleotides read TGCAGTGCTAGTGGGATTAATGGGTACAATGAGCAGTTCTTC.

This chain connects TRBV7-9 to TRBJ2-7; D may be TRBD1 (5 bases). Trimming left V 1 base short and J 2 bases short, with 9 bases between. The CDR3 covers 14 residues. CDR1 SEHNR and CDR2 FQNEAQ come from the germline V gene (reference sequence). In DNA, the CDR3 is TGTGCCAGCAGCTTAGGGACAAAAACCTACGAGCAGTACTTC. It codes for CASSLGTKTYEQYF.

This clonotype was detected only a few times. V and J are TRBV7-8 and TRBJ1-5; D may be TRBD1 (5 bases). Trimming took off 5 bases at V and 4 bases at J, with 18 bases between the two ends. CDR1 and CDR2 (germline): SGHVS, FQNEAQ. This CDR3 spans 16 amino acids. The CDR3 here is CASSGSGLGLNQPQHF. The CDR3 DNA is TGTGCCAGCAGCGGATCAGGGTTGGGTTTGAATCAGCCCCAGCATTTT. The whole variable domain, filled in from reference TRBV7-8 and TRBJ1-5, reads GAGVSQSPRYKVAKRGQDVALRCDPISGHVSLFWYQQALGQGPEFLTYFQNEAQLDKSGLPSDRFFAERPEGSVSTLKIQRTQQEDSAVYLCASSGSGLGLNQPQHFGDGTRLSIL.

This clonotype was seen at least ten times. V is TRBV7-2 and J is TRBJ2-7, with D perhaps TRBD2 (6 bases). The CDR3 covers 15 residues. Germline V CDR1 and CDR2: SGHTA, FQGNSA. V was cut by 0 bases and J by 1 base, with 10 bases left in between. In nucleotides, the CDR3 is TGTGCCAGCAGCTTAGCGGAGCGGGTATCCTACGAGCAGTACTTC. This codes for CASSLAERVSYEQYF.

This clonotype is termed large. The chain joins TRBV6-2 or TRBV6-3 to TRBJ2-1; 7 bases fit TRBD2. This CDR3 region has 14 residues. CDR1 is MNHEY and CDR2 is SVGEGT in the germline V gene. The trim removed 8 bases at V and 3 bases at J, leaving 7 bases unmatched. CDR3 protein: CASQSGIGYNEQFF. The DNA of the CDR3 is TGTGCCAGCCAAAGCGGGATAGGCTACAATGAGCAGTTCTTC.

Only a few counts were recorded for this clonotype. The rearrangement links TRBV28 to TRBJ2-5, with TRBD1 as a possible D gene (5 bases). Looked up from germline, CDR1 is MDHEN and CDR2 is SYDVKM. The CDR3 has 14 residues. Trimming cost V 6 bases and J 4 bases, with 15 bases left between them. CDR3 protein: CASSPPVGVETQYF. DNA for the CDR3: TGTGCCAGCAGCCCACCCGTAGGGGTAGAGACCCAGTACTTC.

This clonotype was detected ten times or more. The CDR3 DNA reads as TGTGCCACCAGCAGCCAAGCCGGGACAGGGTCCTACGAGCAGTACTTC. It is translated as CATSSQAGTGSYEQYF. The J gene is TRBJ2-7, the V gene TRBV15; 9 bases are shared with TRBD1. The CDR3 is 16 amino acids. V was clipped by 3 bases and J by 1 base; unmatched bases: 7. Germline values: CDR1 LNHNV, CDR2 YYDKDF (reference sequence). Full variable domain (missing parts from reference TRBV15 and TRBJ2-7): DAMVIQNPRYQVTQFGKPVTLSCSQTLNHNVMYWYQQKSSQAPKLLFHYYDKDFNNEADTPDNFQSRRPNTSFCFLDIRSPGLGDTAMYLCATSSQAGTGSYEQYFGPGTRLTVT.

This clonotype was seen at least ten times. The chain combines TRBV12-3 or TRBV12-4 with TRBJ1-2, with 7 bases matching TRBD1. CDR3 length: 13 amino acids. Trimming at V came to 6 bases and at J to 6 bases, leaving 7 bases not matched to a gene. In nucleotides, the CDR3 is TGTGCCAGCAGCTTTACAGGGGACAATGGCTACACCTTC. Encoded protein: CASSFTGDNGYTF.

There are many counts of this clonotype. The chain links TRBV9 to TRBJ2-1; 11 bases match TRBD2. The CDR3 extends over 16 amino acids. CDR1 SGDLS and CDR2 YYNGEE come from the germline V gene. After removal of 0 bases from V and 4 bases from J, the junction contained 3 bases not matched to a gene. As DNA, the CDR3 is TGTGCCAGCAGCGTAGGTATAGCGGGAGGGTACAATGAGCAGTTCTTC. It yields the protein CASSVGIAGGYNEQFF.